This T cell receptor (beta chain) was profiled in a study of cytomegalovirus exposure and HLA in healthy donors. Both 60 Vbeta primers and 13 Jbeta primers went into the PCR. The repertoire was sequenced with immunoSEQ multiplex PCR; TCRdb's copy has only in-frame clones and lacks some. The data contain around 110,000 clones, more than 70% of them seen just once; the ten biggest clones take up roughly 7.8%. In regard to this clone: Its antigen is currently unknown.

Overall study results and limits: Some TCR beta chains (164 of them) were listed as cytomegalovirus-associated. With DRB1 most and HLA-C fewest, TCR association rates differed between HLA loci in a later analysis. Later analysis identified a missense DCLRE1C variant that was linked to TCR beta V- and J-gene trimming.

The sequencing input was PBMCs. The sequence was collected from a young man in good health and CMV-seronegative.

CDR3 DNA: TGTGCCAGCAGTTACATGGACAGAAACACTGAAGCTTTCTTT. Encoded protein: CASSYMDRNTEAFF. V is TRBV6-5 and J is TRBJ1-1; TRBD1 is a possible D gene (6 bases). Trimming removed 2 bases at V and 2 bases at J, with 9 bases between. Germline CDR1 is MNHEY and CDR2 is SVGAGI. CDR3 size: 14 residues.